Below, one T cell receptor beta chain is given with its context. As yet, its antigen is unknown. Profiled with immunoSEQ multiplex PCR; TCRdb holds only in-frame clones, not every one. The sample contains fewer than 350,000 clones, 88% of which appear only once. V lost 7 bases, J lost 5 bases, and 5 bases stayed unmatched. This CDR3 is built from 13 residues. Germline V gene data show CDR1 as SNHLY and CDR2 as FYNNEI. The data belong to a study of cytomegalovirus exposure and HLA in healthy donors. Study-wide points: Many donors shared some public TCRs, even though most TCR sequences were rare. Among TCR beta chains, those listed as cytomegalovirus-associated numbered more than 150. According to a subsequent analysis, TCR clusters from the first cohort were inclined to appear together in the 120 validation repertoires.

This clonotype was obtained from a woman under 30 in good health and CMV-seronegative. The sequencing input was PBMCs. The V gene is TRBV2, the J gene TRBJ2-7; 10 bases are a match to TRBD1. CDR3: CASMGQGRHEQYF. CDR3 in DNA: TGTGCCAGCATGGGACAGGGGCGCCACGAGCAGTACTTC.